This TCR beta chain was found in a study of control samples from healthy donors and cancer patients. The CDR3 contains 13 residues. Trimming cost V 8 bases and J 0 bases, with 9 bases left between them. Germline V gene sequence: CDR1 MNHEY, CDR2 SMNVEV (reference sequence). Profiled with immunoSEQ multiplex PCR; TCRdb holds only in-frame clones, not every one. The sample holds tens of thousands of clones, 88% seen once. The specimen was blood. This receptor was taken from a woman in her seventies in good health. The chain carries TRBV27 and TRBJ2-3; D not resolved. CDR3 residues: CASRTTSTDTQYF. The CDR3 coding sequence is TGTGCCAGCCGAACAACTAGCACAGATACGCAGTATTTT.